These 20 T cell receptor beta chains originate from one sample sequenced in a study of Tregs in tolerant kidney transplant recipients. Only in-frame clones appear in the TCRdb table, and some are missing; sequencing was by immunoSEQ multiplex PCR. The sample shows about 240,000 clones, around 82% of them seen only once. What was sequenced was CD4+ T cells from blood. The receptors were sampled from a human donor in good health.

CDR3 coding DNA: TGTGCCAGCAGTGTAGGGACTAGCGGGGACCCTAGCACAGATACGCAGTATTTT. Encoded protein: CASSVGTSGDPSTDTQYF. V gene TRBV2 combines with J gene TRBJ2-3, with 13 bases that match TRBD2. This CDR3 region has 18 residues. Germline CDR1 is SNHLY and CDR2 is FYNNEI. V was clipped by 4 bases and J by 0 bases; unmatched bases: 7.

This sequence joins TRBV30 and TRBJ1-5; D may be TRBD1 (5 bases). The CDR3 has 14 amino acids. V lost 0 bases, J lost 9 bases, and 15 bases lay in between. Germline V lookup: CDR1 GTSNPN, CDR2 SVGIG (reference sequence). The CDR3 protein is CAWSVVWGRGPQHF. DNA of the CDR3: TGTGCCTGGAGTGTAGTATGGGGGAGAGGGCCCCAGCATTTT.

The table lists this clone with a count of one. The chain joins TRBV5-1 to TRBJ2-1, with 9 bases that match TRBD1. Germline V CDR1 and CDR2: SGHRS, YFSETQ. This CDR3 contains 14 residues. Trimming cost V 4 bases and J 6 bases; bases outside gene matches: 5. CDR3 sequence (DNA): TGCGCCAGCAGCCGGGACAGGGTTCTCAATGAGCAGTTCTTC. It is translated as CASSRDRVLNEQFF.

The chain carries TRBV18 and TRBJ2-3; tentatively, D is TRBD1 or TRBD2 (5 bases each). The CDR3 has 13 amino acids. Germline CDR1 and CDR2: KGHSH and LQKENI. With 5 bases removed from V and 4 bases from J, the gap between germline ends came to 10 bases. CDR3: CASSTRGADTQYF. The CDR3 nucleotides are TGTGCCAGCTCAACTAGGGGCGCAGATACGCAGTATTTT. Full variable domain (rest looked up from reference TRBV18 and TRBJ2-3): NAGVMQNPRHLVRRRGQEARLRCSPMKGHSHVYWYRQLPEEGLKFMVYLQKENIIDESGMPKERFSAEFPKEGPSILRIQQVVRGDSAAYFCASSTRGADTQYFGPGTRLTVL.

This rearrangement joins TRBV5-4 to TRBJ2-3, with D possibly TRBD1 on 6 matching bases. V lost 5 bases to trimming and J lost 2 bases, with 9 bases between them. The CDR3 extends over 13 amino acids. Germline loops: CDR1 SGHNT, CDR2 YYREEE (reference sequence). The CDR3 region has the DNA TGTGCCAGCAGTGACAGGAACACAGATACGCAGTATTTT. As protein: CASSDRNTDTQYF.

The chain links TRBV10-1 to TRBJ2-5; D not certain. TRBJ2-7 explains the end of the DNA better; the J call may be wrong. The CDR3 is 13 residues long. Germline V CDR1 and CDR2: WNHNN, SYGVQD (reference sequence). The CDR3 region has the DNA TGCGCCAGCAGTGAGTCGAACTCCTACGAGCAGTACTTC. It is translated as CASSESNSYEQYF.

The rearrangement joins TRBV11-2 to TRBJ2-6; D not resolved. Trimming pared 4 bases from V and 2 bases from J, leaving 6 bases between. Germline V lookup: CDR1 SGHAT, CDR2 FQNNGV. The CDR3 is 14 residues long. CDR3 nucleotide sequence: TGTGCCAGCAGCTGGATGACTGGGGCCAACGTCCTGACTTTC. Its protein product is CASSWMTGANVLTF.

The CDR3 region is CATSRDRGTGNYGYTF. Here the CDR3 DNA reads TGTGCCACCAGCAGAGACAGGGGGACAGGGAACTATGGCTACACCTTC. The rearrangement uses TRBV15 and TRBJ1-2; 9 bases match TRBD1. Looked up from germline, CDR1 is LNHNV and CDR2 is YYDKDF (reference sequence). The CDR3 loop spans 16 amino acids. The ends lost 0 bases at V and 2 bases at J; junction bases unmatched: 4. Variable domain in full (rest from reference TRBV15 and TRBJ1-2): DAMVIQNPRYQVTQFGKPVTLSCSQTLNHNVMYWYQQKSSQAPKLLFHYYDKDFNNEADTPDNFQSRRPNTSFCFLDIRSPGLGDTAMYLCATSRDRGTGNYGYTFGSGTRLTVV.

The V and J genes are TRBV19 and TRBJ2-2; the D is unclear. The CDR3 runs 14 residues. CDR1 is LNHDA, CDR2 SQIVND, per germline (reference sequence). Trimming removed 3 bases at V and 1 base at J, with 6 bases between. CDR3 coding DNA: TGTGCCAGTAGTATTGCAGAGAACACCGGGGAGCTGTTTTTT. It specifies CASSIAENTGELFF.

The chain has TRBV5-1 and TRBJ2-5, with 7 bases aligning to TRBD1. After removal of 0 bases from V and 5 bases from J, the junction contained 7 bases not matched to a gene. The CDR3 has 15 residues. Germline V lookup: CDR1 SGHRS, CDR2 YFSETQ. The CDR3 DNA is TGCGCCAGCAGCTTGGGTACAGGGGCTGAGGAGACCCAGTACTTC. Its protein product is CASSLGTGAEETQYF.

This clone was observed once. V gene TRBV13 combines with J gene TRBJ1-6; D is ambiguous. Trimming shortened V by 5 bases and J by 7 bases, and 6 bases separated the two germline ends. CDR1 PRHDT and CDR2 FYEKMQ come from the germline V gene (reference sequence). There are 12 residues in the CDR3. The CDR3 DNA is TGTGCCAGCAGCGCGACCAATTCACCCCTCCACTTT. It translates to CASSATNSPLHF.

In nucleotides, the CDR3 is TGTGCCAGCAGTTTATCGGGACAGGGCCGGAGGACAGATACGCAGTATTTT. Translating it yields CASSLSGQGRRTDTQYF. The rearrangement joins TRBV28 to TRBJ2-3, with 9 bases that match TRBD1. V lost 1 base, J lost 3 bases, and 8 bases stayed unmatched. This CDR3 is built from 17 residues. CDR1 and CDR2 (germline): MDHEN, SYDVKM. Full variable domain (outside the CDR3, taken from reference TRBV28 and TRBJ2-3): DVKVTQSSRYLVKRTGEKVFLECVQDMDHENMFWYRQDPGLGLRLIYFSYDVKMKEKGDIPEGYSVSREKKERFSLILESASTNQTSMYLCASSLSGQGRRTDTQYFGPGTRLTVL.

The V call is TRBV11-2, the J call TRBJ2-7; 9 nucleotides match TRBD1. Trimming removed 4 bases from V and 6 bases from J; junction bases left unmatched: 4. The germline V gene encodes CDR1 SGHAT and CDR2 FQNNGV. This CDR3 is built from 13 residues. The CDR3 DNA reads as TGTGCCAGCAGCTCGAGGACAGGGGTCGAGCAGTACTTC. Protein product: CASSSRTGVEQYF.

This clone has more than one count but fewer than ten. The chain employs TRBV11-2 and TRBJ1-6; 10 nucleotides agree with TRBD1. V gave up 2 bases and J gave up 10 bases; unmatched junction bases: 8. The CDR3 extends over 16 amino acids. Germline CDR1 and CDR2: SGHAT and FQNNGV. CDR3 amino acids: CASSLYRDRGLSPLHF. Written as DNA, the CDR3 is TGTGCCAGCAGCTTATACCGGGACAGGGGATTATCACCCCTCCACTTT.

The chain is built from TRBV5-5 and TRBJ2-5; possibly TRBD2 for D (6 bases). Trimming removed 4 bases at V and 5 bases at J, with 12 bases between. The CDR3 contains 13 residues. CDR1 SGHKS and CDR2 YYEKEE come from the germline V gene (reference sequence). The CDR3, as DNA: TGTGCCAGCAGCCCGACTAGAGCGGAGACCCAGTACTTC. As protein: CASSPTRAETQYF.

The chain is built from TRBV5-1 and TRBJ1-3, with 10 bases aligning to TRBD1. CDR3 length: 20 amino acids. Trimming cost V 4 bases and J 0 bases; bases outside gene matches: 16. From germline, CDR1 is SGHRS and CDR2 YFSETQ. Here the CDR3 reads CASSVYGTGAFRSSGNTIYF. In DNA form, the CDR3 reads TGCGCCAGCAGCGTGTACGGGACAGGGGCCTTTCGAAGCTCTGGAAACACCATATATTTT.

Comments on this clone: Other DNA sequences of this sample code for an identical CDR3. V usage is TRBV11-2 and J usage is TRBJ1-4; D ambiguous. Trimming took off 4 bases at V and 8 bases at J, with 17 bases between the two ends. Germline CDR1 and CDR2: SGHAT and FQNNGV. CDR3 size: 15 residues. The CDR3 here is CASSSRREGGEKLFF. The CDR3 DNA is TGTGCCAGCAGCTCAAGAAGGGAGGGCGGGGAAAAACTGTTTTTT.

This clone was counted a single time. This sequence joins TRBV2 and TRBJ2-7, with a possible D match to TRBD1 (6 bases). Per germline, CDR1 SNHLY and CDR2 FYNNEI. The CDR3 runs 14 residues. Trimming removed 5 bases at V and 4 bases at J, with 15 bases between. The CDR3 bases are TGTGCCAGCAGTATACAGGGTGGAAAGTACGAGCAGTACTTC. Encoded protein: CASSIQGGKYEQYF.

This chain links TRBV18 with TRBJ1-5; possible D gene TRBD1, 5 bases. V was cut by 8 bases and J by 2 bases, with 16 bases left in between. Germline-derived CDR1 and CDR2 are KGHSH and LQKENI. This CDR3 has 15 amino acids. Here the CDR3 reads CASGTTGIGNQPQHF. DNA for the CDR3: TGTGCCAGCGGGACGACCGGCATAGGCAATCAGCCCCAGCATTTT.

The chain employs TRBV2 and TRBJ1-2, with TRBD1 as a possible D gene (5 bases). CDR3 length equals 18 residues. Trimming removed 3 bases from V and 8 bases from J, with 28 bases in between. CDR1 and CDR2 (germline): SNHLY, FYNNEI. The CDR3 spells CASSEGGEGEQGSGGYTF. CDR3 in DNA: TGTGCCAGCAGTGAGGGAGGGGAAGGAGAGCAGGGCAGCGGAGGCTACACCTTC.